This TCR beta chain was sequenced during a study of CD8+CD57+ T cells in acquired aplastic anemia. Using genomic DNA as the template, TCR beta VDJ and CDR3 profiling was carried out. Via MiXCR, TCRdb re-called the reads, giving one row per CDR3 protein. The sample has over 200,000 distinct CDR3 sequences; 61% are singletons. The CDR3 contains 15 residues. Germline V lookup: CDR1 SGHAT, CDR2 FQDESV (reference sequence). V was clipped by 7 bases and J by 1 base, with 16 bases between them. The table lists this clonotype with many counts. V usage is TRBV11-1 and J usage is TRBJ1-1, with D possibly being TRBD1 (5 bases). Sequences were obtained from sorted CD4+, CD8+, or CD8+CD57+ T cells (not recorded which) from PBMCs. The TCR originated in a human donor in good health. The CDR3 DNA sequence: TGTGCCAGCACCCCTTTTGGGACCGGGAACACTGAAGCTTTCTTT. Residues: CASTPFGTGNTEAFF.